The next 18 T cell receptor beta chains were all read from a single sample in a study of OX40 agonist ivuxolimab in advanced cancers. Clones were read by immunoSEQ multiplex PCR, and TCRdb kept only the in-frame ones, dropping some. The sample includes just over 90,000 clones, around nine tenths of them seen just once. The sequences come from CD4+ or CD8+ T cells sorted from blood, collected in a trial of the OX40 agonist ivuxolimab. Receptors were obtained from an adult with an advanced solid tumor such as melanoma, head and neck, liver or kidney cancer.

The chain's CDR3 is CASSLGAGGTSYEQYF. DNA of the CDR3: TGTGCCAGCAGCTTAGGGGCGGGAGGGACGTCCTACGAGCAGTACTTC. This rearrangement joins TRBV7-2 to TRBJ2-7, with TRBD2 matching over 9 bases. Trimming took 1 base from V and 1 from J; bases not matched to a gene: 5. There are 16 residues in the CDR3. In germline, CDR1 is SGHTA, CDR2 FQGNSA.

This clone has just one count. The V call is TRBV30, the J call TRBJ1-5; D is undetermined. The CDR3 loop spans 14 amino acids. Germline values: CDR1 GTSNPN, CDR2 SVGIG (reference sequence). The V end was cut by 0 bases, the J end by 0 bases, with 6 bases between. As DNA, the CDR3 is TGTGCCTGGAGTGTAGATAATAGCAATCAGCCCCAGCATTTT. This encodes CAWSVDNSNQPQHF.

This rearrangement joins TRBV5-1 to TRBJ2-7, with TRBD1 identical over 10 bases. Germline loops: CDR1 SGHRS, CDR2 YFSETQ. Trimming cost V 4 bases and J 7 bases; bases outside gene matches: 8. This CDR3 contains 14 residues. The DNA for the CDR3 is TGCGCCAGCAGCATCGGACAGGGGGTGAGGGAGCAGTACTTC. As protein: CASSIGQGVREQYF. Based on the CDR3 plus reference TRBV5-1 and TRBJ2-7, the full variable domain is KAGVTQTPRYLIKTRGQQVTLSCSPISGHRSVSWYQQTPGQGLQFLFEYFSETQRNKGNFPGRFSGRQFSNSRSEMNVSTLELGDSALYLCASSIGQGVREQYFGPGTRLTVT.

V usage is TRBV6-4 and J usage is TRBJ1-2; 7 bases line up with TRBD1. The junction had 6 bases not matched to a gene; V was cut back by 2 bases and J by 6 bases. The CDR3 is 14 residues long. CDR1 is MRHNA and CDR2 is SNTAGT in the germline V gene. For the CDR3, the DNA is TGTGCCAGCAGTGACGAGGGGGCTTACGATGGCTACACCTTC. The encoded protein is CASSDEGAYDGYTF.

The chain couples TRBV20-1 to TRBJ2-1; possibly TRBD2 for D (6 bases). This CDR3 has 11 residues. Trimming pared 5 bases from V and 12 bases from J, leaving 14 bases between. Germline assignment: CDR1 DFQATT and CDR2 SNEGSKA (reference sequence). The CDR3 DNA reads as TGCAGTGCTCCACTGGGGACTTTGCAGTTCTTC. Residues: CSAPLGTLQFF.

J is TRBJ1-2 and V is TRBV20-1, with D possibly matching TRBD1 (6 bases). CDR3 length: 11 amino acids. The V gene's germline CDR1 is DFQATT and CDR2 SNEGSKA (reference sequence). Trimming pared 4 bases from V and 5 bases from J, leaving 8 bases between. DNA of the CDR3: TGCAGTGCTAACAGGGAGTATGGCTACACCTTC. As protein: CSANREYGYTF.

V usage is TRBV7-2 and J usage is TRBJ2-3; D call uncertain. The CDR3 runs to 15 residues. The germline V gene has CDR1 SGHTA and CDR2 FQGNSA. V lost 4 bases to trimming and J lost 6 bases, with 17 bases between them. The CDR3 DNA sequence: TGTGCCAGCAGCTCCCAGGCGAATCCCTCCGATACGCAGTATTTT. This codes for CASSSQANPSDTQYF.

This chain uses TRBV7-2 with TRBJ2-1; no firm D call. The germline V gene encodes CDR1 SGHTA and CDR2 FQGNSA. Trimming took off 5 bases at V and 10 bases at J, with 18 bases between the two ends. CDR3 length: 14 residues. DNA of the CDR3: TGTGCCAGCAGCCTTTCGGGCAGAAAGTTGGAGCAGTTCTTC. Encoded protein: CASSLSGRKLEQFF.

The chain employs TRBV30 and TRBJ1-5; D call uncertain. CDR3 length: 14 amino acids. The V end lost 3 bases, the J end lost 4 bases, and 13 bases lay between the germline ends. The germline V gene encodes CDR1 GTSNPN and CDR2 SVGIG (reference sequence). The CDR3 protein is CAWSLGQPNQPQHF. CDR3 nucleotides: TGTGCCTGGAGCCTAGGGCAGCCTAATCAGCCCCAGCATTTT.

This chain joins TRBV11-2 and TRBJ1-4; D not resolved. CDR1 and CDR2 (germline): SGHAT, FQNNGV. Trimming shortened V by 5 bases and J by 5 bases, and 12 bases separated the two germline ends. The CDR3 is 14 amino acids. CDR3 coding DNA: TGTGCCAGCAGCAACCGTCAAAGCAATGAAAAACTGTTTTTT. Translated, it gives CASSNRQSNEKLFF.

J is TRBJ1-5 and V is TRBV2; D unclear. The germline CDR1 and CDR2 sequences are SNHLY and FYNNEI. Trimming cost V 2 bases and J 2 bases, with 10 bases left between them. The CDR3 loop spans 15 amino acids. This chain's CDR3 is CASSETGSGNQPQHF. The DNA of the CDR3 is TGTGCCAGCAGTGAAACGGGGTCGGGCAATCAGCCCCAGCATTTT.

The rearrangement links TRBV11-1 to TRBJ2-2; D is uncertain. This CDR3 has 15 amino acids. The germline V and J ends were trimmed by 1 base and 4 bases, with 10 bases remaining between them. From germline, CDR1 is SGHAT and CDR2 FQDESV (reference sequence). CDR3 DNA sequence: TGTGCCAGCAGCTTAGTTGGGGTCTTCACCGGGGAGCTGTTTTTT. This translates into CASSLVGVFTGELFF. Variable domain in full (rest from reference TRBV11-1 and TRBJ2-2): EAEVAQSPRYKITEKSQAVAFWCDPISGHATLYWYRQILGQGPELLVQFQDESVVDDSQLPKDRFSAERLKGVDSTLKIQPAELGDSAMYLCASSLVGVFTGELFFGEGSRLTVL.

Here the CDR3 DNA reads TGCGCCAGCAGCCAAGAGGCGAACACTGAAGCTTTCTTT. Translation: CASSQEANTEAFF. The chain carries TRBV4-3 and TRBJ1-1; D is undetermined. The CDR3 length is 13 residues. Germline V gene lookup returns CDR1 LGHNA and CDR2 YSLEER. Trimming removed 0 bases from V and 1 base from J, with 3 bases in between.

The DNA of the CDR3 is TGCGCCAGCAGCTTACGGGACAGGAACGGCTACACCTTC. It codes for CASSLRDRNGYTF. This chain connects TRBV5-1 to TRBJ1-2, with 8 bases identical to TRBD1. After removal of 2 bases from V and 8 bases from J, the junction contained 5 bases not matched to a gene. The CDR3 totals 13 residues. Germline values: CDR1 SGHRS, CDR2 YFSETQ.

In its sample, this clone was seen once. The chain recombines TRBV7-3 with TRBJ2-3; 7 bases are a match to TRBD1. CDR3 length equals 15 residues. V was pared by 2 bases and J by 2 bases, with 4 bases of the junction left unmatched. CDR1 is SGHTA and CDR2 is FQGTGA in the germline V gene. CDR3 bases: TGTGCCAGCAGCTTAGCAGGGGGTCCCACAGATACGCAGTATTTT. Translation: CASSLAGGPTDTQYF.

This clone was seen once. This chain links TRBV5-8 with TRBJ2-2, with 12 positions matching TRBD1. With V trimmed by 2 bases and J by 6 bases, 5 bases remained unmatched. Germline V gives CDR1 SGHTS, CDR2 YDEGEE. The CDR3 covers 16 residues. CDR3 protein: CASSLPGQGAPGELFF. The CDR3, as DNA: TGTGCCAGCAGCTTACCGGGACAGGGGGCGCCCGGGGAGCTGTTTTTT.

This chain connects TRBV5-6 to TRBJ2-7; D may be TRBD2 (6 bases). Deletions cut 2 bases from V and 0 bases from J, with 15 bases between. The CDR3 extends over 16 amino acids. Germline lookup yields CDR1 SGHDT and CDR2 YYEEEE. CDR3 sequence (DNA): TGTGCCAGCAGCTTTGTAGCGGAAAGGAGCTCCTACGAGCAGTACTTC. Protein sequence: CASSFVAERSSYEQYF.

V gene TRBV5-1 combines with J gene TRBJ2-7, with D unresolved. The V end was cut by 2 bases, the J end by 3 bases, with 6 bases between. CDR1 and CDR2 from the germline V gene are SGHRS and YFSETQ. The CDR3 extends over 12 amino acids. The CDR3 here is CASSFSNYEQYF. The CDR3 DNA is TGCGCCAGCAGCTTCTCCAACTACGAGCAGTACTTC.